This TCR beta chain was documented in a study of early T cells in non-severe SARS-CoV-2 infection. The wider study: Chains stayed unpaired after sequencing of bulk RNA from unsorted whole blood.

Findings and caveats of the study: Reliance on VDJdb matching favored anti-spike CD8 responses; private and CD4 specificities were missed.

The CDR3 is 16 residues long. Germline CDR1 SGHTS, CDR2 YDEGEE. V was shortened by 4 bases and J by 5 bases, with 16 bases between the two germline ends. There are a few counts of this clonotype. What it binds is not known. Individual cDNA molecules carried attached unique molecular identifiers. TCRdb re-called the 5' RACE reads through MiXCR, storing one row per CDR3 protein. The sample carries roughly 56,000 distinct CDR3 sequences, around 8% recorded once. Sequencing was done on a sample of whole blood. This TCR was recovered from an adult who was a healthcare worker with PCR-confirmed SARS-CoV-2 infection or an uninfected control (not recorded which). The chain uses TRBV5-8 and TRBJ1-6; the D gene is possibly TRBD1 (5 bases). CDR3: CASSRPGRTNNSPLHF. CDR3 in DNA: TGTGCCAGCAGCCGCCCGGGACGGACAAATAATTCACCCCTCCACTTT.